This record concerns one TCR beta chain sequence. The antigen remains unidentified. Germline values: CDR1 SEHNR, CDR2 FQNEAQ (reference sequence). The length of the CDR3 is 14 residues. Trimming took off 1 base at V and 8 bases at J, with 14 bases between the two ends. Using immunoSEQ multiplex PCR, the repertoire was profiled, and TCRdb retains in-frame clones only, with some absent. The sample records about 68,000 clones, about four fifths being singletons. This entry comes from a study of T cell responses to AZD1222 COVID-19 vaccine. In the study overall: Second-dose intervals near 4 or 12 weeks were combined.

Points from the study as a whole: Donor demographics were predominantly white British with a female majority; clonal diversity may be underestimated. The peak T cell response came first, and repertoires were sampled only after it. Spike-specific TCR breadth and depth rose after two AZD1222 doses.

The chain couples TRBV7-9 to TRBJ1-2, with D possibly matching TRBD1 (6 bases). The sequencing here drew on peripheral blood, taken on day 0 of AZD1222 vaccination. The source is an adult in good health. CDR3 sequence (DNA): TGTGCCAGCAGCTTAGTTGGGGGCTCCTGGGGCTACACCTTC. Amino acids: CASSLVGGSWGYTF.